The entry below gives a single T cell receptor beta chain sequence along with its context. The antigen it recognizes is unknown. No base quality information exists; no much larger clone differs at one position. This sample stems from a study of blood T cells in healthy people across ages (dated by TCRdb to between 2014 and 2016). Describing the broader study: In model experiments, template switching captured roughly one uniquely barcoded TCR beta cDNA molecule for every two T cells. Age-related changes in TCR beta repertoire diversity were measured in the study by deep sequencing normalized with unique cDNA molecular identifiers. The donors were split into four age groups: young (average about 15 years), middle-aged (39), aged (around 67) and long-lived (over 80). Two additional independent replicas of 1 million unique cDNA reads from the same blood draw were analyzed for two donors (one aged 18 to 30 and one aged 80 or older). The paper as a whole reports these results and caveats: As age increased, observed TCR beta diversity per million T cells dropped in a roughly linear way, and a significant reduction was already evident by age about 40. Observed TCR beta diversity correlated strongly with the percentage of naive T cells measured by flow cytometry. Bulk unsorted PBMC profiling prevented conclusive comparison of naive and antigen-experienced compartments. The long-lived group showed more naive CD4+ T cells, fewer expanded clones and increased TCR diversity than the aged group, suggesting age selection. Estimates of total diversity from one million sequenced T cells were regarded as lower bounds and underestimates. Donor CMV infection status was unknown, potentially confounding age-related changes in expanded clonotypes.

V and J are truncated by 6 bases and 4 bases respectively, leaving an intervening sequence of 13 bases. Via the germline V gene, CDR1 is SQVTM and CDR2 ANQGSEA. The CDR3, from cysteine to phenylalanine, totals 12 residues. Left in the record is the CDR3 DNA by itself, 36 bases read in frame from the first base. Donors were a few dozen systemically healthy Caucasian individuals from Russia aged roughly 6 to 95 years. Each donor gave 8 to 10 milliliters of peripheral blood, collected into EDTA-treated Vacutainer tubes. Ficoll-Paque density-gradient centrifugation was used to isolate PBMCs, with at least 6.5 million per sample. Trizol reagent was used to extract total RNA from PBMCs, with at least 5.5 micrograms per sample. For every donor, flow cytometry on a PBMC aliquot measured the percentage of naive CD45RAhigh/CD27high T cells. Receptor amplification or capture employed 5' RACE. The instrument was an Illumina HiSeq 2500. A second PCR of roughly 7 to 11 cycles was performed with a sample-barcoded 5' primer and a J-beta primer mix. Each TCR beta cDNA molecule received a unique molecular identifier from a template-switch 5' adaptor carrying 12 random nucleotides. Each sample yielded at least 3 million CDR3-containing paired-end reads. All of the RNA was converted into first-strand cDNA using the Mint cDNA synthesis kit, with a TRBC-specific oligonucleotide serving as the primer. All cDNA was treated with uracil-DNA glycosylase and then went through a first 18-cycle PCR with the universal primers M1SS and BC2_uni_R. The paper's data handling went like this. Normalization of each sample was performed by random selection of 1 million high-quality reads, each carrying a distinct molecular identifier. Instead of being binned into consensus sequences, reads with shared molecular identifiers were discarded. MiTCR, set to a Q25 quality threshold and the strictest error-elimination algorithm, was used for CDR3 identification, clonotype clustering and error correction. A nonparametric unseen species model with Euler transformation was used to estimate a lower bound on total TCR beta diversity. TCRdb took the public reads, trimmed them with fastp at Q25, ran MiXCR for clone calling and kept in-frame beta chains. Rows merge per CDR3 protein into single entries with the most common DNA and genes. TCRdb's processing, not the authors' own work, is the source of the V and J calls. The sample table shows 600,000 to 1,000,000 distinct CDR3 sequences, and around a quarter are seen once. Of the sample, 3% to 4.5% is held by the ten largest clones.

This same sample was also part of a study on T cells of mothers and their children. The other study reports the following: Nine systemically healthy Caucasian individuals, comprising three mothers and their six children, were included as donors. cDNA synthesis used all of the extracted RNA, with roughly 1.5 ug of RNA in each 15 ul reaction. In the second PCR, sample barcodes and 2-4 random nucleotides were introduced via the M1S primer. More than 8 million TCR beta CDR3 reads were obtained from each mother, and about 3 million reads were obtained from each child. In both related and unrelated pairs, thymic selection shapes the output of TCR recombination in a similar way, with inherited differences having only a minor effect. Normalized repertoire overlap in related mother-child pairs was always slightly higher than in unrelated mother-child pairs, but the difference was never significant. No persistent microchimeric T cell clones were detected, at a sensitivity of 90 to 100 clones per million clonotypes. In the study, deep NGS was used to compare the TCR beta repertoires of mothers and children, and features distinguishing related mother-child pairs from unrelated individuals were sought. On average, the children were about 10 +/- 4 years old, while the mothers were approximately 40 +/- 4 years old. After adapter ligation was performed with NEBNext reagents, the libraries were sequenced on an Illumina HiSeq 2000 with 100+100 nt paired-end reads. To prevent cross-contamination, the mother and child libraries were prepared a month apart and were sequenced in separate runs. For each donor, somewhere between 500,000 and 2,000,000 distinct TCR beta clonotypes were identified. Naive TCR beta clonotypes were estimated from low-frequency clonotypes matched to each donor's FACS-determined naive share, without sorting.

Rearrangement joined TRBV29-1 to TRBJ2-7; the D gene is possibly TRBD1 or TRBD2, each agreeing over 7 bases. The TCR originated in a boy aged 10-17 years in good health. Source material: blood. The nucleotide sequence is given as TGCAGCGTCCAGGGGGAGGGGTACGAGCAGTACTTC. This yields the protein CSVQGEGYEQYF.